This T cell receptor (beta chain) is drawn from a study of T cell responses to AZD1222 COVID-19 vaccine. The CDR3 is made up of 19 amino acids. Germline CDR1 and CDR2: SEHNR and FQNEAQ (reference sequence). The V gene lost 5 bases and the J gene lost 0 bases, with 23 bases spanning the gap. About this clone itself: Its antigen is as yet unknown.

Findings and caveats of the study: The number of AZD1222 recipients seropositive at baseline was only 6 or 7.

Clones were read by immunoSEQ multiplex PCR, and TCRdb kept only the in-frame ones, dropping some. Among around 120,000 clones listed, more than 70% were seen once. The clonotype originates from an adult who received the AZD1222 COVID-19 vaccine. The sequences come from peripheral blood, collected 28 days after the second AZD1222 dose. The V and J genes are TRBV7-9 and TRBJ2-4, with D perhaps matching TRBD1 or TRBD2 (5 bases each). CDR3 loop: CASSPSGTQRMLAKNIQYF. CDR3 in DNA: TGTGCCAGCAGCCCCTCGGGGACCCAACGAATGCTAGCCAAAAACATTCAGTACTTC.